The 9 T cell receptor beta chains presented below share a single source sample, sequenced in a study of T cells after yellow fever vaccination (dated by TCRdb to the late 2010s). Taken with the paper, the label for treatment or condition translates to: live attenuated yellow fever vaccine strain. Library preparation employed 5' RACE. The data were produced on an Illumina NovaSeq 6000. In-frame beta chains were kept once TCRdb had trimmed the public reads at Q25 with fastp and called clones with MiXCR. Each entry is one CDR3 protein sequence, shown with its most common DNA and genes. The sample table holds under 400,000 distinct CDR3 sequences, of which approximately 12% were seen once. The ten largest clones capture 2.5% to 4% of the sample. The starting material was CD4+ T cells sorted from PBMCs, obtained 15 days after the yellow fever booster vaccination. These receptors were obtained from a man in his late teens or twenties who received the YFV17D yellow fever vaccine.

This clonotype was recorded a few times. V is TRBV7-8 and J is TRBJ2-5, with D perhaps given as TRBD1 or TRBD2 (5 bases each). Trimming cost V 1 base and J 3 bases, with 18 bases left between them. This CDR3 region has 17 residues. Germline CDR1 SGHVS, CDR2 FQNEAQ. CDR3 sequence reads: CASSLGLPGRVKETQYF. The DNA of the CDR3 is TGTGCCAGCAGCTTAGGCTTGCCGGGACGGGTAAAAGAGACCCAGTACTTC.

This chain connects TRBV11-2 to TRBJ2-6; possibly TRBD2 for D (5 bases). Germline V lookup: CDR1 SGHAT, CDR2 FQNNGV. Trimming shortened V by 5 bases and J by 1 base, and 12 bases separated the two germline ends. The CDR3 is 16 residues long. This chain's CDR3 is CASSTQRGSGANVLTF. Here the CDR3 DNA reads TGTGCCAGCAGCACCCAGCGAGGGTCTGGGGCCAACGTCCTGACTTTC.

This clonotype came up a few times. The rearrangement uses TRBV7-2 and TRBJ1-2, with D perhaps TRBD1 (6 bases). This CDR3 contains 14 residues. CDR1 and CDR2 (germline): SGHTA, FQGNSA. V was pared by 3 bases and J by 6 bases, with 14 bases between. CDR3 protein: CASSLAVRGDGYTF. The CDR3 DNA follows: TGTGCCAGCAGCTTGGCGGTTAGGGGGGATGGCTACACCTTC.

This clonotype was found a few times. V usage is TRBV6-1 and J usage is TRBJ2-3, with a tentative D call TRBD1 (5 bases). Germline lookup yields CDR1 MNHNS and CDR2 SASEGT. The CDR3 has 16 residues. V was shortened by 5 bases and J by 0 bases, with 15 bases between the two germline ends. CDR3 bases: TGTGCCAGCAGTCCCGGTTGGGGCCCCAGCACAGATACGCAGTATTTT. It codes for CASSPGWGPSTDTQYF.

The chain links TRBV5-1 to TRBJ1-1, with a possible D match to TRBD1 (5 bases). The CDR3 is 14 amino acids. Germline V CDR1 and CDR2: SGHRS, YFSETQ. V lost 0 bases, J lost 4 bases, and 10 bases lay in between. CDR3 in amino acids: CASSLAGTGTEAFF. The CDR3 DNA reads TGCGCCAGCAGCTTGGCAGGGACGGGCACTGAAGCTTTCTTT.

V and J are TRBV29-1 and TRBJ2-2; D tentatively fits TRBD1 or TRBD2 (6 bases each). Trimming cost V 6 bases and J 0 bases, with 8 bases left between them. CDR1 is SQVTM, CDR2 ANQGSEA, per germline. The CDR3 is made up of 13 amino acids. The CDR3 nucleotides are TGCAGCGTGAGGGGGGCGAACACCGGGGAGCTGTTTTTT. Its protein is CSVRGANTGELFF.

The rearrangement joins TRBV7-3 to TRBJ2-6; no definite D call. Per the germline V gene, CDR1 is SGHTA and CDR2 is FQGTGA. CDR3 size: 15 residues. V gave up 0 bases and J gave up 2 bases, with 5 bases separating them. The CDR3 loop reads CASSLTFAGANVLTF. In DNA form, the CDR3 reads TGTGCCAGCAGCTTAACTTTCGCTGGGGCCAACGTCCTGACTTTC.

The chain combines TRBV7-8 with TRBJ2-1, with TRBD1 matching over 8 bases. CDR1 and CDR2 from the germline V gene are SGHVS and FQNEAQ. The trim removed 5 bases at V and 0 bases at J, leaving 3 bases unmatched. This CDR3 spans 15 amino acids. The CDR3 is CASSEQGASYNEQFF. DNA of the CDR3: TGTGCCAGCAGCGAGCAGGGGGCCTCCTACAATGAGCAGTTCTTC.

This clonotype was detected many times. The chain has TRBV27 and TRBJ2-5; 10 bases line up with TRBD1. After removal of 4 bases from V and 7 bases from J, the junction contained 6 bases not matched to a gene. This CDR3 is built from 14 residues. CDR1 and CDR2 from the germline V gene are MNHEY and SMNVEV (reference sequence). The CDR3 DNA follows: TGTGCCAGCAGTTGGGACAGGGGAGGAGGGACCCAGTACTTC. Encoded protein: CASSWDRGGGTQYF.